The 13 T cell receptor beta chains listed next were all sequenced from one sample in a study of radiation and T cells in renal cell carcinoma. TCRdb's copy holds only in-frame clones and misses some; the assay was immunoSEQ multiplex PCR. The table lists around 99,000 clones, approximately 80% of them singletons, with more than 7% in the top ten. The time point: blood 4 weeks post-SBRT, at nephrectomy. Treatment noted: 15 Gy SBRT to primary tumor, nephrectomy 4 weeks later. Sequencing was performed on blood, taken from a patient whose treatment included radiotherapy and nephrectomy. Receptor source: a man aged 55-75 years with renal cell carcinoma.

The V gene is TRBV18, the J gene TRBJ2-1; D may be TRBD2 (5 bases). From germline, CDR1 is KGHSH and CDR2 LQKENI. The length of the CDR3 is 16 residues. The ends were cut back, 0 bases at V and 3 bases at J, with 12 bases in the middle. The CDR3 sequence: CASSPPTGRGYNEQFF. The CDR3 coding sequence is TGTGCCAGCTCACCACCGACGGGAAGAGGCTACAATGAGCAGTTCTTC.

The chain recombines TRBV10-2 with TRBJ2-3, with D perhaps being TRBD1 or TRBD2 (6 bases each). Germline V gives CDR1 WSHSY, CDR2 SAAADI. V was cut by 6 bases and J by 4 bases, with 14 bases left in between. The CDR3 has 14 residues. CDR3 sequence: CASSKGERADTQYF. CDR3 nucleotides: TGCGCCAGCAGCAAGGGGGAGCGGGCAGATACGCAGTATTTT.

This chain joins TRBV5-6 and TRBJ2-1; maybe TRBD2 (5 bases). Trimming cost V 0 bases and J 4 bases, with 14 bases left between them. CDR1 and CDR2 from the germline V gene are SGHDT and YYEEEE. The CDR3 totals 16 residues. CDR3 amino acids: CASSLGRVGAYNEQFF. CDR3 coding DNA: TGTGCCAGCAGCTTGGGGCGGGTAGGTGCGTACAATGAGCAGTTCTTC.

J is TRBJ2-1 and V is TRBV19, with TRBD2 matching 12 bases. The CDR3 length is 17 residues. From germline, CDR1 is LNHDA and CDR2 SQIVND (reference sequence). Losses at the gene ends were 5 bases for V and 7 bases for J; bases not matched to a gene: 12. The CDR3 region is CASSSRLAGDIWNEQFF. The CDR3 nucleotides read TGTGCCAGTAGTTCCCGACTAGCGGGAGATATATGGAATGAGCAGTTCTTC. The variable domain in full, with the rest retrieved from reference TRBV19 and TRBJ2-1, is DGGITQSPKYLFRKEGQNVTLSCEQNLNHDAMYWYRQDPGQGLRLIYYSQIVNDFQKGDIAEGYSVSREKKESFPLTVTSAQKNPTAFYLCASSSRLAGDIWNEQFFGPGTRLTVL.

V is TRBV11-2 and J is TRBJ1-5; no clear D. The V end was cut by 0 bases, the J end by 1 base, with 7 bases between. Germline lookup yields CDR1 SGHAT and CDR2 FQNNGV. This CDR3 has 15 residues. CDR3 DNA sequence: TGTGCCAGCAGCTTAGAAGGGCGCAGCAATCAGCCCCAGCATTTT. Residues: CASSLEGRSNQPQHF.

This clone was seen a few times. This rearrangement joins TRBV5-1 to TRBJ2-1; D unclear. Trimming cost V 0 bases and J 7 bases, with 8 bases left between them. This CDR3 is 13 amino acids long. Germline V CDR1 and CDR2: SGHRS, YFSETQ. CDR3 sequence (DNA): TGCGCCAGCAGCTTGGGGGTAGAGAATGAGCAGTTCTTC. As protein: CASSLGVENEQFF.

In DNA, the CDR3 is TGTGCCAGCAGCCTACGGACAAGGAGGGGCACAGATACGCAGTATTTT. Amino acids: CASSLRTRRGTDTQYF. The rearrangement links TRBV27 to TRBJ2-3; tentative D call: TRBD2 (6 bases). Germline lookup yields CDR1 MNHEY and CDR2 SMNVEV (reference sequence). Trimming left V 6 bases short and J 1 base short, with 17 bases between. The CDR3 is 16 residues long.

The chain carries TRBV6-1 and TRBJ2-7; D gene unclear. CDR3 length: 15 residues. Looked up from germline, CDR1 is MNHNS and CDR2 is SASEGT. V lost 2 bases and J lost 4, with 15 bases in between. The CDR3 is CASSEIGLNYYEQYF. The CDR3 DNA is TGTGCCAGCAGTGAAATCGGTCTAAACTATTACGAGCAGTACTTC.

V gene TRBV15 combines with J gene TRBJ2-3; D call uncertain. V was trimmed by 0 bases and J by 3 bases, leaving 10 bases between them. From germline, CDR1 is LNHNV and CDR2 YYDKDF (reference sequence). CDR3 length: 15 amino acids. The CDR3 here is CATSRDPVATDTQYF. Written as DNA, the CDR3 is TGTGCCACCAGCAGAGATCCAGTGGCGACAGATACGCAGTATTTT.

V is TRBV18 and J is TRBJ2-5, with 9 bases that match TRBD2. The junction had 13 bases not matched to a gene; V was cut back by 5 bases and J by 0 bases. The CDR3 is made up of 18 amino acids. Germline V gene lookup returns CDR1 KGHSH and CDR2 LQKENI. CDR3: CASSSTPGLASYQETQYF. In DNA form, the CDR3 reads TGTGCCAGCTCATCGACCCCGGGACTAGCCTCGTACCAAGAGACCCAGTACTTC.

The chain carries TRBV7-9 and TRBJ2-3; 7 nucleotides match TRBD1. Germline V lookup: CDR1 SEHNR, CDR2 FQNEAQ (reference sequence). J gave up 0 bases and V 5 bases, and 5 bases lay outside the gene matches. The CDR3 loop spans 15 amino acids. The CDR3 sequence is CASSPWDRSTDTQYF. For the CDR3, the DNA is TGTGCCAGCAGCCCATGGGACAGAAGCACAGATACGCAGTATTTT.

The gene calls are TRBV28 and TRBJ1-5; possibly TRBD1 for D (6 bases). The CDR3 is 14 residues long. From germline, CDR1 is MDHEN and CDR2 SYDVKM. The V and J ends lost 1 base and 3 bases respectively, with 7 bases between them. The CDR3 sequence: CASSLSGANQPQHF. The DNA of the CDR3 is TGTGCCAGCAGTTTATCAGGGGCCAATCAGCCCCAGCATTTT.

This clone was counted between two and nine times. V and J are TRBV6-5 and TRBJ2-5; D may match TRBD1 or TRBD2 (6 bases each). The V end was cut by 2 bases, the J end by 7 bases, with 11 bases between. Germline V gives CDR1 MNHEY, CDR2 SVGAGI. The CDR3 totals 13 residues. The CDR3 coding sequence is TGTGCCAGCAGTTACACCAGGGGAGGGACCCAGTACTTC. Translated: CASSYTRGGTQYF.